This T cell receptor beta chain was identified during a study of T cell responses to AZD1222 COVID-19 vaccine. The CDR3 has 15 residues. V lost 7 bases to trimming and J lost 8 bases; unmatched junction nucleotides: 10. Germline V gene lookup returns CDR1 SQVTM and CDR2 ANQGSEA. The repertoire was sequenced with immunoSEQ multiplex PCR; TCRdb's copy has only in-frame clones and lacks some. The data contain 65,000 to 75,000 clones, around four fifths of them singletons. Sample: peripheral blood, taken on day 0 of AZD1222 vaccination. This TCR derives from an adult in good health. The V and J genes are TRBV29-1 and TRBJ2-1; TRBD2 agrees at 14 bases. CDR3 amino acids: CSGFGLAGGIDEQFF. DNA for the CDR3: TGCAGCGGCTTCGGACTAGCGGGGGGTATAGATGAGCAGTTCTTC.